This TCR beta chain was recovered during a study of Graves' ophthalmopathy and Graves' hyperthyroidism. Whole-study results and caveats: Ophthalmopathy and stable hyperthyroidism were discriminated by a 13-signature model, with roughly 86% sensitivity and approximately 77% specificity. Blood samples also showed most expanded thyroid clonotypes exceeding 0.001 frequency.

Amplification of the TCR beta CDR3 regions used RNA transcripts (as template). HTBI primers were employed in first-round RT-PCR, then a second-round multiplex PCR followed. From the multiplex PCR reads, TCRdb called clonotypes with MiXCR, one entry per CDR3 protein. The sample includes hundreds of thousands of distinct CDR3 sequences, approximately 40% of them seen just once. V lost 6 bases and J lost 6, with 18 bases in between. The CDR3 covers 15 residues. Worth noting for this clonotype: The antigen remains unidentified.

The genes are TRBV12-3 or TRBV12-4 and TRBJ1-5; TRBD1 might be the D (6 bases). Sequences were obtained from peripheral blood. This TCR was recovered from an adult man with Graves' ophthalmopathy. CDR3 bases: TGTGCCAGCAGGCTACGGGGGGCGCCGGGTCAGCCCCAGCATTTT. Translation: CASRLRGAPGQPQHF.